Listed below are T cell receptor beta chains from one sample, sequenced in a study of T cell responses to AZD1222 COVID-19 vaccine. Produced via immunoSEQ multiplex PCR; TCRdb's table is partial and in-frame only. The data contain under 150,000 clones, approximately 90% of them singletons. The sequenced sample was peripheral blood, obtained on day 0 of AZD1222 vaccination. These receptors were taken from an adult in good health. Both conserved end residues are part of each CDR3. D genes are given only for firm matches. Not all rows give a size; the values are once, few, many and, for expanded clones, a class.

clone_size j_call d_call v_call cdr3_nt cdr3_aa
- TRBJ1-4 TRBD1 TRBV12-3/TRBV12-4 TGTGCCACTAGGGACAGGGGATCTGAAAAACTGTTTTTT CATRDRGSEKLFF
- TRBJ1-1 TRBD1 TRBV5-1 TGCGCCAGCACACCCGGGACAGTTAACACTGAAGCTTTCTTT CASTPGTVNTEAFF
- TRBJ2-5 - TRBV27 TGTGCCAGCAGTTTATTAGGAGGGGCCAGAGAGACCCAGTACTTC CASSLLGGARETQYF
once TRBJ2-3 TRBD2 TRBV11-2 TGTGCCAGCAGCACGGGGGGGACTAGTCATACGCAGTATTTT CASSTGGTSHTQYF
- TRBJ2-1 - TRBV27 TGTGCCAGCAGCTCCAGGTGGGATGAGCAGTTCTTC CASSSRWDEQFF
- TRBJ2-1 TRBD2 TRBV3-1/TRBV3-2 TGTGCCAGCAGCCAAGCCCAAACTAGCGGGAGTGTGTCCTACAATGAGCAGTTCTTC CASSQAQTSGSVSYNEQFF
once TRBJ1-5 - TRBV7-8 TGTGCCAGCAGCTTAGATGTACCAGATGGACAGCCCCAGCATTTT CASSLDVPDGQPQHF
- TRBJ1-4 TRBD1 TRBV4-3 TGCGCCAGCAGCCGGAGGGACAGGGACCATGAAAAACTGTTTTTT CASSRRDRDHEKLFF
- TRBJ1-2 - TRBV29-1 TGCAGCGTTGGGGGGCGTCTCAACTATGGCTACACCTTC CSVGGRLNYGYTF
once TRBJ2-2 - TRBV27 TGTGCCAGCAGCCCGGGACGGACATACACCGGGGAGCTGTTTTTT CASSPGRTYTGELFF
- TRBJ2-7 - TRBV18 TGTGCCAGCTCACCGAGTCGGGGGTCCTCCTACGAGCAGTACTTC CASSPSRGSSYEQYF
few TRBJ2-2 TRBD1 TRBV18 TGTGCCAGCTCCCGGGACAGCTCAGGTCCGAGCGGGGAGCTGTTTTTT CASSRDSSGPSGELFF
- TRBJ2-1 - TRBV25-1 TGTGCCAGCACCTACTTCCGGGACGACTACAATGAGCAGTTCTTC CASTYFRDDYNEQFF
- TRBJ2-1 TRBD2 TRBV7-2 TGTGCCAGCAGCCCGCGGACTAGCCCTTATATTTACAATGAGCAGTTCTTC CASSPRTSPYIYNEQFF
- TRBJ1-1 - TRBV5-4 TGTGCCAGCAGCTTGGAATCGCACACTGAAGCTTTCTTT CASSLESHTEAFF
- TRBJ1-6 - TRBV2 TGTGCCAGCAGGCAAAGGGGTCAGGGGTTATCACCCCTCCACTTT CASRQRGQGLSPLHF
- TRBJ2-5 - TRBV5-1 TGCGCCAGCAGCCCTCTCCCGCCCCTCGAGGAGACCCAGTACTTC CASSPLPPLEETQYF
- TRBJ1-3 - TRBV29-1 TGCAGCGCTGGGCGGGGAAACACCATATATTTT CSAGRGNTIYF
- TRBJ2-7 - TRBV2 TGTGCCAGCACCGGGTACGAGCAGTACTTC CASTGYEQYF
- TRBJ2-1 - TRBV29-1 TGCAGCGTTTATTACGCGGAGCAGTTCTTC CSVYYAEQFF
- TRBJ1-4 - TRBV7-9 TGTGCCAGCAGCCCTGGACACGGAGGTGAAAAACTGTTTTTT CASSPGHGGEKLFF
once TRBJ2-7 - TRBV2 TGTGCCAGCAGTGAAAGGTCAGGGAGATACGAGCAGTACTTC CASSERSGRYEQYF
once TRBJ2-3 TRBD2 TRBV20-1 TGCAGTGCTAGTATTACAGGGCCAGGACTAGCGGGAGGGCACGAAGATACGCAGTATTTT CSASITGPGLAGGHEDTQYF
- TRBJ1-3 - TRBV5-4 TGTGCCAGCAGCTTGGCGCCCAGTGGAAACACCATATATTTT CASSLAPSGNTIYF
- TRBJ1-2 - TRBV27 TGTGCCAGCAGTTTGTCGGGGCGGATCCACGGCTACACCTTC CASSLSGRIHGYTF
- TRBJ1-2 - TRBV11-2 TGTGCCAGCAGCTTCCTCTCTACGAGGTATGGCTACACCTTC CASSFLSTRYGYTF
- TRBJ2-6 TRBD1 TRBV5-4 TGTGCCAGCAGCCTGCCCGACAGGGGGGCCGGGGCCAACGTCCTGACTTTC CASSLPDRGAGANVLTF
- TRBJ2-2 - TRBV12-3/TRBV12-4 TGTGCCACCCGCGCCGGGGAGCTGTTTTTT CATRAGELFF
once TRBJ2-7 - TRBV9 TGTGCCAGCAGCCCCCCCGGGGGGCAGCCCTACGAGCAGTACTTC CASSPPGGQPYEQYF
- TRBJ2-7 - TRBV6-2/TRBV6-3 TGTGCCAGCAGTTCCCGCTACGAGCAGTACTTC CASSSRYEQYF
- TRBJ2-7 - TRBV9 TGTGCCAGCAGCCCACAGGGTGGCTACTACGAGCAGTACTTC CASSPQGGYYEQYF
- TRBJ1-2 - TRBV6-5 TGTGCCAGCAGTTACTCGAGAGGGACCAATGGCTACACCTTC CASSYSRGTNGYTF
- TRBJ2-7 - TRBV7-2 TGTGCCAGCAGCTTAGCGAGGGATGCCCCCAACGAGCAGTACTTC CASSLARDAPNEQYF
once TRBJ1-4 - TRBV11-2 TGTGCCAGCAGTTTTAGGGCAGGGGTATCTGAAAAACTGTTTTTT CASSFRAGVSEKLFF
- TRBJ1-6 - TRBV6-5 TGTGCCAGCAGAATTACGGAAGTTTTATCACCCCTCCACTTT CASRITEVLSPLHF
- TRBJ2-7 - TRBV5-5 TGTGCCAGCAGCCCGTACAAGTTCTCCTACGAGCAGTACTTC CASSPYKFSYEQYF